A selection of T cell receptor beta chains follows, all from one sample in a study of T cell repertoires in cytomegalovirus infection. Their target antigens are unknown. Each CDR3 protein gets one entry after TCRdb re-called the reads with MiXCR. The sample lists some 940,000 distinct CDR3 sequences; approximately 31% were seen once. The starting material was cultured CD8+ T cells from PBMCs, obtained from culture after CMV antigen stimulation. The receptors derive from a human donor in good health (CMV status not recorded). Some clones in this sample may be carry-over from other donors' samples. Each CDR3 is given with its conserved first and last residue. Each record gives: D gene, CDR3 length, V gene, clone size, J gene, CDR3 protein, CDR3 DNA. D genes are given only for firm matches. Clone size is given for some rows only: seen once, a few or many times, or a class if the clone is expanded.

d_call: .
cdr3_length: 15
v_call: TRBV11-2
clone_size: few
j_call: TRBJ2-5
cdr3_aa: CASSSGQQIKETQYF
cdr3_nt: TGTGCCAGCAGCTCCGGACAGCAAATTAAAGAGACCCAGTACTTC

d_call: TRBD2
cdr3_length: 18
v_call: TRBV4-1
clone_size: few
j_call: TRBJ2-2
cdr3_aa: CASSRETGGLAGTGELFF
cdr3_nt: TGCGCCAGCAGCCGAGAGACAGGGGGACTAGCGGGGACCGGGGAGCTGTTTTTT

d_call: .
cdr3_length: 18
v_call: TRBV6-5
clone_size: few
j_call: TRBJ2-5
cdr3_aa: CASSYSKRDGALQETQYF
cdr3_nt: TGTGCCAGCAGTTACTCGAAGAGGGACGGGGCACTTCAAGAGACCCAGTACTTC

d_call: TRBD2
cdr3_length: 15
v_call: TRBV10-3
clone_size: few
j_call: TRBJ2-5
cdr3_aa: CAISDKRGDQETQYF
cdr3_nt: TGTGCCATCAGTGATAAGCGGGGGGATCAAGAGACCCAGTACTTC

d_call: .
cdr3_length: 10
v_call: TRBV5-8
clone_size: .
j_call: TRBJ1-2
cdr3_aa: CASTIEGYTF
cdr3_nt: TGTGCCAGCACCATAGAGGGCTACACCTTC

d_call: .
cdr3_length: 12
v_call: TRBV6-2/TRBV6-3
clone_size: few
j_call: TRBJ2-5
cdr3_aa: CASSGSYATQYF
cdr3_nt: TGTGCCAGCAGCGGCAGTTATGCGACCCAGTACTTC

d_call: .
cdr3_length: 14
v_call: TRBV4-1
clone_size: .
j_call: TRBJ2-7
cdr3_aa: CASSQGGVDYEQYF
cdr3_nt: TGCGCCAGCAGCCAAGGGGGGGTGGACTACGAGCAGTACTTC

d_call: TRBD1
cdr3_length: 15
v_call: TRBV7-9
clone_size: few
j_call: TRBJ2-5
cdr3_aa: CASRTGTGGRGTQYF
cdr3_nt: TGTGCCAGCAGGACCGGGACAGGGGGCCGTGGGACCCAGTACTTC

d_call: .
cdr3_length: 13
v_call: TRBV6-1
clone_size: .
j_call: TRBJ2-7
cdr3_aa: CASSEARRYEQYF
cdr3_nt: TGTGCCAGCAGTGAAGCGCGTAGGTACGAGCAGTACTTC

d_call: TRBD2
cdr3_length: 16
v_call: TRBV6-6
clone_size: .
j_call: TRBJ2-5
cdr3_aa: CASSYSVLAGEETQYF
cdr3_nt: TGTGCCAGCAGTTACTCCGTACTAGCGGGGGAAGAGACCCAGTACTTC

d_call: .
cdr3_length: 15
v_call: TRBV5-6
clone_size: .
j_call: TRBJ2-5
cdr3_aa: CASCGAVDLTETQYF
cdr3_nt: TGTGCCAGCTGCGGGGCAGTGGATTTGACAGAGACCCAGTACTTC

d_call: TRBD1
cdr3_length: 16
v_call: TRBV7-6
clone_size: .
j_call: TRBJ1-2
cdr3_aa: CASRHSRDSVNYGYTF
cdr3_nt: TGTGCCAGCAGACACTCCCGGGACAGCGTCAACTATGGCTACACCTTC

d_call: TRBD1
cdr3_length: 15
v_call: TRBV7-2
clone_size: .
j_call: TRBJ1-2
cdr3_aa: CASSLSGTGIWGYTF
cdr3_nt: TGTGCCAGCAGTCTATCCGGGACAGGGATTTGGGGCTACACCTTC

d_call: .
cdr3_length: 12
v_call: TRBV27
clone_size: few
j_call: TRBJ2-3
cdr3_aa: CASNLPTDTQYF
cdr3_nt: TGTGCCAGCAATTTACCCACAGATACGCAGTATTTT

d_call: .
cdr3_length: 12
v_call: TRBV7-9
clone_size: few
j_call: TRBJ2-3
cdr3_aa: CASSFLRDTQYF
cdr3_nt: TGTGCCAGCAGCTTCCTAAGAGATACGCAGTATTTT

d_call: .
cdr3_length: 12
v_call: TRBV19
clone_size: few
j_call: TRBJ2-5
cdr3_aa: CASSMTGETQYF
cdr3_nt: TGTGCCAGTAGTATGACGGGCGAGACCCAGTACTTC

d_call: .
cdr3_length: 15
v_call: TRBV27
clone_size: few
j_call: TRBJ1-2
cdr3_aa: CASSLSGRGGDGYTF
cdr3_nt: TGTGCCAGCAGTTTATCCGGCAGGGGAGGTGATGGCTACACCTTC

d_call: TRBD1
cdr3_length: 14
v_call: TRBV29-1
clone_size: .
j_call: TRBJ1-2
cdr3_aa: CSVAGDRGDYGYTF
cdr3_nt: TGCAGCGTTGCAGGGGACAGGGGGGACTATGGCTACACCTTC

d_call: .
cdr3_length: 13
v_call: TRBV13
clone_size: few
j_call: TRBJ2-1
cdr3_aa: CASHIKGSDEQFF
cdr3_nt: TGTGCCAGCCATATAAAGGGGTCCGATGAGCAGTTCTTC

d_call: .
cdr3_length: 17
v_call: TRBV6-6
clone_size: .
j_call: TRBJ2-3
cdr3_aa: CASAGAPITATSDTQYF
cdr3_nt: TGTGCCAGTGCCGGGGCGCCAATAACCGCCACCTCAGATACGCAGTATTTT

d_call: .
cdr3_length: 15
v_call: TRBV27
clone_size: few
j_call: TRBJ1-1
cdr3_aa: CASSVRGGVYTEAFF
cdr3_nt: TGTGCCAGCAGTGTCCGTGGAGGGGTTTACACTGAAGCTTTCTTT

d_call: .
cdr3_length: 13
v_call: TRBV5-1
clone_size: few
j_call: TRBJ1-2
cdr3_aa: CASRSPPNYGYTF
cdr3_nt: TGCGCCAGCAGGAGCCCTCCTAACTATGGCTACACCTTC

d_call: .
cdr3_length: 16
v_call: TRBV4-1
clone_size: .
j_call: TRBJ2-5
cdr3_aa: CASSQDGQGGMETQYF
cdr3_nt: TGCGCCAGCAGCCAAGATGGGCAGGGGGGGATGGAGACCCAGTACTTC

d_call: TRBD1
cdr3_length: 15
v_call: TRBV7-6
clone_size: .
j_call: TRBJ2-3
cdr3_aa: CASSLKGAFTDTQYF
cdr3_nt: TGTGCCAGCAGCTTGAAGGGGGCGTTCACAGATACGCAGTATTTT

d_call: .
cdr3_length: 15
v_call: TRBV19
clone_size: few
j_call: TRBJ1-2
cdr3_aa: CASSIAAGVQYGYTF
cdr3_nt: TGTGCCAGTAGTATAGCGGCAGGAGTTCAGTATGGCTACACCTTC

d_call: .
cdr3_length: 15
v_call: TRBV12-3/TRBV12-4
clone_size: few
j_call: TRBJ2-2
cdr3_aa: CASSRRRQNTGELFF
cdr3_nt: TGTGCCAGCAGCCGAAGACGACAGAACACCGGGGAGCTGTTTTTT

d_call: .
cdr3_length: 15
v_call: TRBV4-1
clone_size: .
j_call: TRBJ1-2
cdr3_aa: CASSPDRSLGNGYTF
cdr3_nt: TGCGCCAGCAGCCCGGACAGAAGTCTAGGGAATGGCTACACCTTC

d_call: .
cdr3_length: 14
v_call: TRBV2
clone_size: few
j_call: TRBJ1-5
cdr3_aa: CASRAPGGHQPQHF
cdr3_nt: TGTGCCAGCAGAGCCCCGGGGGGGCATCAGCCCCAGCATTTT

d_call: .
cdr3_length: 14
v_call: TRBV7-4
clone_size: .
j_call: TRBJ2-1
cdr3_aa: CASSPQLLYNEQFF
cdr3_nt: TGTGCCAGCAGCCCACAATTGCTTTACAATGAGCAGTTCTTC

d_call: TRBD2
cdr3_length: 15
v_call: TRBV9
clone_size: .
j_call: TRBJ2-1
cdr3_aa: CASSAWTSGEDEQFF
cdr3_nt: TGTGCCAGCAGCGCCTGGACTAGCGGGGAAGATGAGCAGTTCTTC

d_call: .
cdr3_length: 14
v_call: TRBV20-1
clone_size: .
j_call: TRBJ1-5
cdr3_aa: CSARAGAVNQPQHF
cdr3_nt: TGCAGTGCTCGGGCCGGGGCGGTCAATCAGCCCCAGCATTTT

d_call: .
cdr3_length: 16
v_call: TRBV4-1
clone_size: .
j_call: TRBJ1-3
cdr3_aa: CASSQVNLQTGNTIYF
cdr3_nt: TGCGCCAGCAGCCAAGTGAACCTCCAAACTGGAAACACCATATATTTT

d_call: TRBD1
cdr3_length: 17
v_call: TRBV4-1
clone_size: few
j_call: TRBJ2-1
cdr3_aa: CASSQDKDRGVYNEQFF
cdr3_nt: TGCGCCAGCAGCCAAGACAAGGACAGGGGGGTTTACAATGAGCAGTTCTTC

d_call: .
cdr3_length: 15
v_call: TRBV10-3
clone_size: few
j_call: TRBJ1-2
cdr3_aa: CAISERLTGSGGYTF
cdr3_nt: TGTGCCATCAGTGAGAGATTGACAGGATCTGGTGGCTACACCTTC

d_call: TRBD2
cdr3_length: 19
v_call: TRBV19
clone_size: many
j_call: TRBJ2-3
cdr3_aa: CASSIDWDSGGAPTDTQYF
cdr3_nt: TGTGCCAGTAGTATAGATTGGGACAGCGGGGGGGCTCCCACAGATACGCAGTATTTT

d_call: TRBD1
cdr3_length: 16
v_call: TRBV7-3
clone_size: once
j_call: TRBJ2-1
cdr3_aa: CASSSGWDRDDNEQFF
cdr3_nt: TGTGCCAGCAGCTCCGGGTGGGACAGGGATGACAATGAGCAGTTCTTC

d_call: .
cdr3_length: 14
v_call: TRBV6-5
clone_size: few
j_call: TRBJ1-1
cdr3_aa: CASSYFGENTEAFF
cdr3_nt: TGTGCCAGCAGTTACTTCGGGGAGAACACTGAAGCTTTCTTT

d_call: TRBD1
cdr3_length: 15
v_call: TRBV27
clone_size: .
j_call: TRBJ1-2
cdr3_aa: CASSYGTGGAYGYTF
cdr3_nt: TGTGCCAGCAGTTACGGGACAGGGGGCGCCTATGGCTACACCTTC

d_call: .
cdr3_length: 15
v_call: TRBV7-6
clone_size: .
j_call: TRBJ2-1
cdr3_aa: CASSQPGRGLNEQFF
cdr3_nt: TGTGCCAGCAGCCAACCGGGGAGAGGGCTCAATGAGCAGTTCTTC

d_call: TRBD1
cdr3_length: 11
v_call: TRBV25-1
clone_size: few
j_call: TRBJ2-3
cdr3_aa: CASRGQSTQYF
cdr3_nt: TGTGCCAGCAGGGGACAGTCTACGCAGTATTTT

d_call: TRBD2
cdr3_length: 16
v_call: TRBV11-2
clone_size: few
j_call: TRBJ2-3
cdr3_aa: CASSLVLADLTDTQYF
cdr3_nt: TGTGCCAGCAGCCTCGTTCTAGCGGATCTCACAGATACGCAGTATTTT

d_call: TRBD1
cdr3_length: 17
v_call: TRBV27
clone_size: .
j_call: TRBJ2-4
cdr3_aa: CASSLAGTAFTKNIQYF
cdr3_nt: TGTGCCAGCAGTTTAGCCGGGACAGCCTTCACCAAAAACATTCAGTACTTC

d_call: .
cdr3_length: 14
v_call: TRBV7-9
clone_size: few
j_call: TRBJ1-2
cdr3_aa: CASSLDDTDYGYTF
cdr3_nt: TGTGCCAGCAGCTTAGACGACACGGACTATGGCTACACCTTC

d_call: .
cdr3_length: 14
v_call: TRBV5-1
clone_size: few
j_call: TRBJ2-5
cdr3_aa: CASSLPDTRETQYF
cdr3_nt: TGCGCCAGCAGCTTACCCGACACTAGAGAGACCCAGTACTTC

d_call: TRBD1
cdr3_length: 16
v_call: TRBV12-3/TRBV12-4
clone_size: few
j_call: TRBJ1-1
cdr3_aa: CASTAATGLMNTEAFF
cdr3_nt: TGTGCCAGCACCGCCGCGACAGGGCTAATGAACACTGAAGCTTTCTTT

d_call: .
cdr3_length: 15
v_call: TRBV7-2
clone_size: few
j_call: TRBJ1-5
cdr3_aa: CASSFFYSPDEPQHF
cdr3_nt: TGTGCCAGCAGCTTTTTTTATAGCCCGGACGAGCCCCAGCATTTT

d_call: .
cdr3_length: 14
v_call: TRBV7-2
clone_size: .
j_call: TRBJ2-7
cdr3_aa: CASSPPGSTYERYF
cdr3_nt: TGTGCCAGCAGCCCTCCGGGCAGTACCTACGAGCGGTACTTC

d_call: .
cdr3_length: 15
v_call: TRBV6-1
clone_size: many
j_call: TRBJ1-1
cdr3_aa: CASSELAGLNTEAFF
cdr3_nt: TGTGCCAGCAGTGAATTGGCAGGGCTTAACACTGAAGCTTTCTTT